This TCR beta chain is from a study of blood T cell repertoires in COVID-19. Study at large: From the United States, Italy and Spain came samples of acute and convalescent COVID-19.

J lost 5 bases, V lost 0 bases, and 1 base had no gene match. Germline values: CDR1 SGDLS, CDR2 YYNGEE. The CDR3 totals 15 residues. Original processing methods: Amplified reference gene primers provided the basis for estimating nucleated cell counts. Produced via immunoSEQ multiplex PCR; TCRdb's table is partial and in-frame only. V, J and clone size are those of that table, while D and trimming were read from the DNA. The sample lists some 290,000 clones; approximately 91% were seen once. Input material: PBMCs or T cells enriched from blood (not recorded which). This sequence was found in a woman between 35 and 50 years old with acute COVID-19. V and J are TRBV9 and TRBJ2-1; 11 nucleotides line up with TRBD2. CDR3 bases: TGTGCCAGCAGCGTAGGACTAGCGGGAAACAATGAGCAGTTCTTC. This sequence encodes CASSVGLAGNNEQFF.